The clone carrying this T cell receptor beta chain was recorded a few times. TCRdb reanalysed the RACE reads using MiXCR and keeps one entry per CDR3 protein. The data contain 150,000 to 200,000 distinct CDR3 sequences, nearly 30% of them singletons. The sample comes from a study of human T cells and chemical hapten exposure. Germline CDR1 is SGDLS and CDR2 is YYNGEE. The CDR3 is 14 amino acids. Trimming shortened V by 1 base and J by 8 bases, and 15 bases separated the two germline ends. Time point indicated: pre-sensitization, week 0. As to treatment: therapeutic diphenylcyclopropenone sensitization with weekly scalp DPC.

The TCR comes from a woman in her 30s with alopecia areata. Some clones in this sample may be carry-over from other donors' samples. Sequences were derived from whole blood, sampled in connection with sensitization to the hapten diphenylcyclopropenone (DPC). The chain couples TRBV9 to TRBJ1-1, with a possible D match to TRBD1 (5 bases). The CDR3 sequence: CASSVSPGAREAFF. In DNA form, the CDR3 reads TGTGCCAGCAGCGTATCTCCTGGGGCCAGGGAAGCTTTCTTT.